A single sample gave rise to the 26 T cell receptor beta chains below, sequenced in a study of T cells in Graves' hyperthyroidism and ophthalmopathy. RNA transcripts provided the source from which TCR beta CDR3 regions were amplified. First-round RT-PCR targeting the TCR CDR3 was performed with the HTBI primer set. TCRdb passed the multiplex PCR reads through MiXCR, listing each CDR3 protein once. Of hundreds of thousands of distinct CDR3 sequences listed, around 15% are singletons. Material: blood. Every receptor here comes from a woman aged 18-29 years with Graves' hyperthyroidism.

This clonotype was seen only a few times. This may come from a read error, since a much larger clone is one base off. This sequence joins TRBV5-5 and TRBJ1-2; no clear D. The CDR3 is 15 amino acids. V was cut by 3 bases and J by 8 bases, with 20 bases left in between. CDR1 and CDR2 from the germline V gene are SGHKS and YYEKEE (reference sequence). The CDR3 loop reads CASSSTQRAGRGYTF. The CDR3 DNA is TGTGCCAGCAGCTCGACACAGAGGGCGGGGAGAGGCTACACCTTC.

This clonotype showed up many times. The CDR3 DNA is TGCGCCAGCAGCTTATGGACAGGCGGGAACACTGAAGCTTTCTTT. Its translation is CASSLWTGGNTEAFF. The chain is built from TRBV5-1 and TRBJ1-1, with 7 bases fitting TRBD1. Germline CDR1 is SGHRS and CDR2 is YFSETQ. V was clipped by 2 bases and J by 1 base; unmatched bases: 5. CDR3 length equals 15 residues.

This clonotype was observed at least ten times. The chain combines TRBV28 with TRBJ1-5; the D gene is possibly TRBD1 (6 bases). V lost 6 bases to trimming and J lost 11 bases, with 23 bases between them. Germline V gene sequence: CDR1 MDHEN, CDR2 SYDVKM. This CDR3 contains 15 residues. CDR3 sequence: CASSRAPTGGGSQHF. In nucleotides, the CDR3 is TGTGCCAGCAGCCGTGCCCCGACGGGGGGGGGCTCCCAGCATTTT.

This clonotype was observed at least ten times. The chain carries TRBV2 and TRBJ1-2, with 8 bases fitting TRBD1. The CDR3 has 16 residues. Trimming cost V 5 bases and J 2 bases; bases outside gene matches: 10. Germline CDR1 is SNHLY and CDR2 is FYNNEI. The CDR3 DNA is TGTGCCAGCAGTTCGGGACAGGCTGGGATAAACTATGGCTACACCTTC. Its protein is CASSSGQAGINYGYTF.

This rearrangement joins TRBV27 to TRBJ2-2; D is possibly TRBD1 (6 bases). Trimming pared 3 bases from V and 4 bases from J, leaving 12 bases between. Germline values: CDR1 MNHEY, CDR2 SMNVEV (reference sequence). The CDR3 is 15 amino acids. In DNA form, the CDR3 reads TGTGCCAGCAGTTTCCGGGACACGATCACCGGGGAGCTGTTTTTT. It specifies CASSFRDTITGELFF.

This clonotype showed up many times. J is TRBJ2-7 and V is TRBV7-9; TRBD1 matches at 7 bases. This CDR3 is built from 14 residues. The trim removed 3 bases at V and 3 bases at J, leaving 5 bases unmatched. Germline V gene data show CDR1 as SEHNR and CDR2 as FQNEAQ (reference sequence). CDR3 DNA sequence: TGTGCCAGCAGCTTCAGCGGACAGGACTACGAGCAGTACTTC. Its protein product is CASSFSGQDYEQYF. Using reference TRBV7-9 and TRBJ2-7 for the parts outside the CDR3, the full variable domain is DTGVSQNPRHKITKRGQNVTFRCDPISEHNRLYWYRQTLGQGPEFLTYFQNEAQLEKSRLLSDRFSAERPKGSFSTLEIQRTEQGDSAMYLCASSFSGQDYEQYFGPGTRLTVT.

The V call is TRBV20-1, the J call TRBJ2-1; TRBD2 matches 9 bases. With V trimmed by 1 base and J by 7 bases, 14 bases remained unmatched. Germline CDR1 and CDR2: DFQATT and SNEGSKA (reference sequence). The CDR3 runs to 17 residues. This chain's CDR3 is CSARAQGSGRYRNEQFF. The CDR3 DNA reads TGCAGTGCTAGAGCCCAAGGGAGCGGGAGGTACAGAAATGAGCAGTTCTTC.

This chain links TRBV29-1 with TRBJ1-2; D remains unclear. CDR1 is SQVTM and CDR2 is ANQGSEA in the germline V gene. Trimming removed 0 bases at V and 3 bases at J, with 2 bases between. CDR3 length: 11 amino acids. The CDR3 is CSVEEDYGYTF. The CDR3 DNA is TGCAGCGTTGAAGAAGACTATGGCTACACCTTC.

The V gene is TRBV4-1, the J gene TRBJ2-1; D is tentatively TRBD1 or TRBD2 (5 bases each). Germline-derived CDR1 and CDR2 are MGHRA and YSYEKL. The CDR3 length is 14 residues. V was shortened by 0 bases and J by 10 bases, with 13 bases between the two germline ends. This CDR3 is CASSQERGSYEQFF. The CDR3, as DNA: TGCGCCAGCAGCCAAGAGAGGGGCAGCTACGAGCAGTTCTTC.

This sequence joins TRBV6-5 and TRBJ2-3, with TRBD2 as a possible D gene (6 bases). This CDR3 is built from 18 residues. Trimming took off 2 bases at V and 0 bases at J, with 18 bases between the two ends. Germline V gene data show CDR1 as MNHEY and CDR2 as SVGAGI. Here the CDR3 reads CASSYSGPMRGSTDTQYF. The CDR3 coding sequence is TGTGCCAGCAGTTACAGTGGTCCCATGCGGGGTAGCACAGATACGCAGTATTTT.

This clonotype has just a few counts. This sequence joins TRBV28 and TRBJ2-7; 8 nucleotides agree with TRBD1. The CDR3 is 17 amino acids. Per germline, CDR1 MDHEN and CDR2 SYDVKM. The V segment lost 2 bases and the J segment 3 bases; nucleotides outside the gene matches: 12. The CDR3 protein is CASSLIPNLGQDYEQYF. The CDR3 DNA reads TGTGCCAGCAGTTTAATCCCCAACTTGGGACAGGACTACGAGCAGTACTTC.

This clonotype was found many times. The CDR3 DNA reads as TGTGCCAGCACAAGGAGCAGGTCGGGGAGGGCTTTTGATGAGCAGTTCTTC. It is translated as CASTRSRSGRAFDEQFF. The V gene is TRBV6-2 or TRBV6-3, the J gene TRBJ2-1; 7 nucleotides agree with TRBD2. This CDR3 contains 17 residues. V was clipped by 7 bases and J by 8 bases; unmatched bases: 20. Germline loops: CDR1 MNHEY, CDR2 SVGEGT.

Many counts were recorded for this clonotype. The chain combines TRBV19 with TRBJ1-1; a possible D gene is TRBD1 (5 bases). The CDR3 has 13 residues. With 9 bases removed from V and 4 bases from J, the gap between germline ends came to 15 bases. Germline V lookup: CDR1 LNHDA, CDR2 SQIVND (reference sequence). The CDR3 spells CASSITGGTEAFF. The DNA of the CDR3 is TGTGCCAGCAGCATAACGGGGGGCACTGAAGCTTTCTTT.

In its sample, this clonotype was seen many times. The V and J genes are TRBV20-1 and TRBJ2-1; D is unresolved. V was clipped by 1 base and J by 8 bases, with 9 bases between them. There are 12 residues in the CDR3. Looked up from germline, CDR1 is DFQATT and CDR2 is SNEGSKA (reference sequence). For the CDR3, the DNA is TGCAGTGCTAGAGTTGACACGCATGAGCAGTTCTTC. Protein product: CSARVDTHEQFF.

The genes are TRBV6-1 and TRBJ2-2; D is ambiguous. V shed 6 bases and J shed 3 bases, with 11 bases lying between them. The CDR3 has 14 residues. Per the germline V gene, CDR1 is MNHNS and CDR2 is SASEGT. The chain's CDR3 is CASSPRVYTGELFF. The CDR3 coding sequence is TGTGCCAGCAGCCCCCGGGTCTACACCGGGGAGCTGTTTTTT.

This clonotype was seen only a few times. V is TRBV7-9 and J is TRBJ1-4, with D unclear. The CDR3 consists of 17 residues. Germline CDR1 is SEHNR and CDR2 is FQNEAQ (reference sequence). V lost 0 bases and J 5 bases, leaving 16 bases between the germline ends. The CDR3 DNA sequence: TGTGCCAGCAGCTTAGCTTTCCAACAGCTACGAAATGAAAAACTGTTTTTT. This sequence encodes CASSLAFQQLRNEKLFF.

This clonotype was counted ten times or more. The V and J genes are TRBV11-2 and TRBJ2-5; possible D gene TRBD2, 6 bases. This CDR3 is built from 14 residues. V was cut by 0 bases and J by 2 bases, with 7 bases left in between. Germline assignment: CDR1 SGHAT and CDR2 FQNNGV. In DNA form, the CDR3 reads TGTGCCAGCAGCTTAGACCGGGGGCAAGAGACCCAGTACTTC. Encoded protein: CASSLDRGQETQYF.

The table lists this clonotype with a few counts. V gene TRBV9 combines with J gene TRBJ2-1; D ambiguous. The length of the CDR3 is 16 residues. Trimming removed 4 bases from V and 2 bases from J, with 16 bases in between. Germline loops: CDR1 SGDLS, CDR2 YYNGEE. The CDR3 protein is CASSIPPETAYNEQFF. The CDR3 DNA is TGTGCCAGCAGCATACCGCCTGAGACGGCCTACAATGAGCAGTTCTTC.

In regard to this clonotype: One end of the junction does not line up with germline, which may come from a read error. The V and J genes are TRBV5-1 and TRBJ1-5; a possible D gene is TRBD1 (5 bases). The germline CDR1 and CDR2 sequences are SGHRS and YFSETQ. The CDR3 extends over 13 amino acids. CDR3 in amino acids: CTSSPGRNQPQHF. DNA for the CDR3: TGCACCAGCAGCCCAGGGCGGAATCAGCCCCAGCATTTT.

The chain combines TRBV9 with TRBJ2-2; 7 bases fit TRBD2. Per the germline V gene, CDR1 is SGDLS and CDR2 is YYNGEE. V lost 7 bases and J lost 4; bases outside the gene matches: 7. The CDR3 runs to 14 residues. CDR3 region: CASGREPITGELFF. CDR3 nucleotides: TGTGCCAGCGGGCGGGAGCCGATCACCGGGGAGCTGTTTTTT.

This clonotype was seen many times. The chain combines TRBV5-1 with TRBJ2-3, with TRBD2 identical over 8 bases. The CDR3 contains 14 residues. CDR1 and CDR2 from the germline V gene are SGHRS and YFSETQ. The V and J ends lost 7 bases and 4 bases, in that order; junction bases with no gene match: 8. CDR3 sequence: CASFGGLASDTQYF. The CDR3 DNA follows: TGCGCCAGCTTCGGAGGACTAGCATCAGATACGCAGTATTTT. The entire variable domain, with the rest obtained from reference TRBV5-1 and TRBJ2-3, is as follows: KAGVTQTPRYLIKTRGQQVTLSCSPISGHRSVSWYQQTPGQGLQFLFEYFSETQRNKGNFPGRFSGRQFSNSRSEMNVSTLELGDSALYLCASFGGLASDTQYFGPGTRLTVL.

The chain combines TRBV6-2 or TRBV6-3 with TRBJ1-6; 7 bases line up with TRBD1. The CDR3 covers 16 residues. J gave up 4 bases and V 5 bases, and 8 bases lay outside the gene matches. The germline CDR1 and CDR2 sequences are MNHEY and SVGEGT. CDR3 sequence (DNA): TGTGCCAGCAGTCAGGGGGGGACAGATTATAATTCACCCCTCCACTTT. Translating it yields CASSQGGTDYNSPLHF.

This clonotype has a handful of counts. CDR3 DNA sequence: TGTGCCAGCAGCCAAGTGTTGGCGGGGAACAATCAGCCCCAGCATTTT. Encoded protein: CASSQVLAGNNQPQHF. The gene calls are TRBV28 and TRBJ1-5; D not certain. V lost 6 bases and J lost 3, with 18 bases in between. The germline V gene encodes CDR1 MDHEN and CDR2 SYDVKM. CDR3 length equals 16 residues.

The table lists this clonotype with many counts. The chain employs TRBV20-1 and TRBJ2-1; D ambiguous. The CDR3 is 9 amino acids. The V gene lost 4 bases and the J gene lost 8 bases, with 3 bases spanning the gap. Per germline, CDR1 DFQATT and CDR2 SNEGSKA (reference sequence). Here the CDR3 DNA reads TGCAGTGCTACCGATGAGCAGTTCTTC. As protein: CSATDEQFF.

This chain joins TRBV20-1 and TRBJ1-6, with D perhaps TRBD1 (5 bases). This CDR3 comprises 13 residues. V gave up 1 base and J gave up 9 bases, with 10 bases separating them. Germline-derived CDR1 and CDR2 are DFQATT and SNEGSKA (reference sequence). CDR3 coding DNA: TGCAGTGCTAGAGCCGCCGGGGGTTCACCCCTCCACTTT. Translating it yields CSARAAGGSPLHF.

J is TRBJ2-1 and V is TRBV5-6; 7 bases align to TRBD2. The V segment lost 6 bases and the J segment 0 bases; nucleotides outside the gene matches: 9. The CDR3 is made up of 16 amino acids. CDR1 SGHDT and CDR2 YYEEEE come from the germline V gene. The CDR3 reads CASTVVGGSSYNEQFF. Here the CDR3 DNA reads TGTGCCAGCACCGTCGTAGGCGGGAGCTCCTACAATGAGCAGTTCTTC.